This is a list of T cell receptor beta chains from one sample in a study of blood T cells in healthy people across ages. TCRdb itself ran the 5' RACE reads through MiXCR, one entry per CDR3 protein. The table has over 1.5 million distinct CDR3 sequences, roughly 50% seen once. The specimen sequenced was blood. The receptors derive from a woman aged 35 to 49 in good health. Each CDR3 is given with its conserved first and last residue. D genes are given only for firm matches. The size entry is marked missing in some rows and otherwise reads once, few, many or a size class.

>NA|TRBJ1-4|NA|TRBV28
CASSFEGRLGEKLFF
TGTGCCAGCAGTTTTGAGGGGAGACTTGGTGAAAAACTGTTTTTT
>NA|TRBJ2-3|NA|TRBV15
CASSTLFRDTSTDTQYF
TGTGCCTCCAGCACCCTCTTCAGGGATACTAGCACAGATACGCAGTATTTT
>TRBD1|TRBJ2-7|NA|TRBV20-1
CSAATGFSYEQYF
TGCAGTGCCGCGACAGGGTTCTCCTACGAGCAGTACTTC
>NA|TRBJ2-3|NA|TRBV12-3/TRBV12-4
CAGSSGTMRADTQYF
TGTGCCGGCTCATCCGGCACTATGCGAGCAGATACGCAGTATTTT
>NA|TRBJ2-1|once|TRBV6-5
CASSWGQGAQMFF
NA
>NA|TRBJ2-1|NA|TRBV28
CASDSSYNEQFF
TGTGCCAGCGACAGCTCCTACAATGAGCAGTTCTTC
>TRBD1|TRBJ2-1|NA|TRBV20-1
CSARERRQGAHEQFF
TGCAGTGCTAGAGAGAGGAGACAGGGGGCTCATGAGCAGTTCTTC
>NA|TRBJ1-1|NA|TRBV4-2
CASSPLVGNTEAFF
TGTGCCAGCAGCCCCCTAGTCGGGAACACTGAAGCTTTCTTT
>NA|TRBJ2-7|NA|TRBV5-1
CAGSFDRYEQYF
TGCGCCGGCAGCTTCGACAGATACGAGCAGTACTTC
>TRBD2|TRBJ2-5|NA|TRBV20-1
CSARELSTSGQNQETQYF
TGCAGTGCTAGAGAACTTTCAACTAGCGGACAGAACCAAGAGACCCAGTACTTC
>NA|TRBJ2-2|NA|TRBV15
CATSSEKANTGELFF
TGTGCCACCAGCAGCGAGAAAGCGAACACCGGGGAGCTGTTTTTT
>NA|TRBJ2-7|NA|TRBV5-6
CASSLEHIEQYF
TGTGCCAGCAGCTTGGAACACATCGAGCAGTACTTC
>TRBD1|TRBJ1-2|once|TRBV4-1
CASSQEQGVVYGYTF
TGCGCCAGCAGCCAAGAACAGGGGGTGGTCTATGGCTACACCTTC
>TRBD1|TRBJ2-3|few|TRBV20-1
CSARDRTGRNTQYF
TGCAGTGCTAGAGATCGGACAGGGCGGAATACGCAGTATTTT
>NA|TRBJ2-3|few|TRBV4-3
CASSQALRNTQYF
TGCGCCAGCAGCCAAGCCTTGCGGAATACGCAGTATTTT
>NA|TRBJ2-5|NA|TRBV28
CASTSRQVQTQYF
TGTGCCAGCACCTCAAGACAGGTCCAGACCCAGTACTTC
>NA|TRBJ2-3|NA|TRBV6-2/TRBV6-3
CASRRPRGAETDTQYF
TGTGCCAGCAGACGTCCCCGGGGGGCAGAAACAGATACGCAGTATTTT
>NA|TRBJ1-2|NA|TRBV3-1
CASSQTRQALHGYTF
TGTGCCAGCAGCCAGACCAGACAGGCCTTACATGGCTACACCTTC
>NA|TRBJ2-5|NA|TRBV4-2
CASSQEGSGGGQETQYF
TGTGCCAGCAGCCAAGAAGGATCGGGGGGCGGGCAAGAGACCCAGTACTTC
>NA|TRBJ2-7|few|TRBV6-5
CASSLPGRFYEQYF
TGTGCCAGCAGTCTCCCGGGGAGGTTCTACGAGCAGTACTTC
>NA|TRBJ2-3|NA|TRBV6-5
CASSALGVPDTQYF
TGTGCCAGCAGCGCATTAGGGGTCCCAGATACGCAGTATTTT
>TRBD2|TRBJ2-3|NA|TRBV20-1
CSAFSPGLAGLTQYF
TGCAGTGCTTTTTCCCCCGGACTAGCGGGGTTGACGCAGTATTTT
>NA|TRBJ1-5|NA|TRBV5-5
CASSLKGVNQPQHF
TGTGCCAGCAGCTTAAAGGGGGTCAATCAGCCCCAGCATTTT
>NA|TRBJ2-5|NA|TRBV6-5
CASSPFSPSTQYF
TGTGCCAGCAGTCCCTTTTCCCCGTCGACCCAGTACTTC
>TRBD1|TRBJ2-5|NA|TRBV4-1
CASSQDVPGGLETQYF
TGCGCCAGCAGCCAAGATGTCCCAGGGGGTTTAGAGACCCAGTACTTC
>NA|TRBJ1-2|NA|TRBV11-2
CASSFLHGGGYTF
TGTGCCAGCAGCTTTCTTCACGGGGGAGGCTACACCTTC
>NA|TRBJ2-1|NA|TRBV19
CASNQAGIYEQFF
TGTGCCAGTAATCAGGCCGGAATCTATGAGCAGTTCTTC
>TRBD1|TRBJ1-4|NA|TRBV4-1
CASSQVGQGTVPNEKLFF
TGCGCCAGCAGCCAAGTAGGACAGGGTACTGTCCCTAATGAAAAACTGTTTTTT
>NA|TRBJ2-3|NA|TRBV6-2/TRBV6-3
CASRSRRSTDTQYF
TGTGCCAGCAGGTCCCGGCGAAGTACAGATACGCAGTATTTT
>TRBD2|TRBJ2-1|NA|TRBV4-1
CASSQRESREGEQFF
TGCGCCAGCAGCCAACGGGAGAGTCGGGAGGGCGAGCAGTTCTTC
>NA|TRBJ2-5|NA|TRBV3-1
CASSLRFEIGTQYF
TGTGCCAGCAGCCTTAGGTTCGAGATAGGGACCCAGTACTTC
>TRBD1|TRBJ2-7|few|TRBV6-1
CASSERTGVYEQYF
TGTGCCAGCAGTGAACGGACAGGCGTCTACGAGCAGTACTTC
>NA|TRBJ1-5|few|TRBV12-3/TRBV12-4
CASSLRGIDQPQHF
TGTGCCAGCAGTTTAAGGGGGATTGATCAGCCCCAGCATTTT
>TRBD1|TRBJ1-5|NA|TRBV12-3/TRBV12-4
CASSRQGGSNQPQHF
TGTGCCAGCAGTCGACAGGGGGGAAGCAATCAGCCCCAGCATTTT
>NA|TRBJ2-5|NA|TRBV7-8
CASSLRGWEQYF
TGTGCCAGCAGCTTAAGAGGCTGGGAGCAGTACTTC
>NA|TRBJ2-5|NA|TRBV20-1
CSARWGKRNGETQYF
TGCAGTGCTAGATGGGGTAAAAGGAACGGGGAGACCCAGTACTTC
>NA|TRBJ2-5|few|TRBV4-1
CASSQVRDPGLETQYF
TGCGCCAGCAGCCAAGTTCGGGACCCTGGTCTAGAGACCCAGTACTTC
>NA|TRBJ1-2|NA|TRBV24-1
CATSDPSAGDGYTF
TGTGCCACCAGTGACCCCAGCGCCGGGGATGGCTACACCTTC
>TRBD1|TRBJ2-4|many|TRBV10-3
CAISESVGTENIQYF
TGTGCCATCAGTGAGTCTGTAGGGACAGAAAACATTCAGTACTTC
>NA|TRBJ2-7|few|TRBV28
CASSLRPREQYF
TGTGCCAGCAGTTTAAGACCTCGCGAGCAGTACTTC
>NA|TRBJ1-4|NA|TRBV7-2
CASSLGGARQEKLFF
TGTGCCAGCAGCTTAGGGGGGGCCAGACAGGAAAAACTGTTTTTT
>NA|TRBJ2-3|NA|TRBV28
CASRTRGTDTQYF
TGTGCCAGCAGAACCCGGGGAACAGATACGCAGTATTTT
>TRBD1|TRBJ1-1|once|TRBV29-1
CSVEDAQDRKAFF
TGCAGCGTTGAAGACGCCCAGGACAGGAAAGCTTTCTTT
>TRBD2|TRBJ2-7|NA|TRBV5-4
CASSLAGGQAYEQYF
TGTGCCAGCAGCTTGGCGGGGGGGCAAGCCTACGAGCAGTACTTC
>NA|TRBJ1-4|NA|TRBV20-1
CSAGDKGVEEKLFF
TGCAGTGCTGGGGACAAGGGCGTTGAGGAAAAACTGTTTTTT
>TRBD1|TRBJ2-5|NA|TRBV7-2
CASSMGQLDQETQYF
TGTGCCAGCAGCATGGGACAGCTGGACCAAGAGACCCAGTACTTC
>NA|TRBJ2-5|NA|TRBV29-1
CSGRGFSETQYF
TGCAGCGGACGGGGGTTTTCAGAGACCCAGTACTTC
>TRBD1|TRBJ1-6|NA|TRBV27
CASRTIVINRGQSYNSPLHF
TGTGCCAGCAGGACGATTGTAATAAACAGGGGACAGTCCTATAATTCACCCCTCCACTTT
>NA|TRBJ2-1|NA|TRBV4-3
CASSFTGFSGNEQFF
TGCGCCAGCAGTTTTACAGGGTTCTCGGGCAATGAGCAGTTCTTC
>NA|TRBJ1-2|once|TRBV6-6
CASSSLGTNYGYTF
TGTGCCAGCAGTTCGCTGGGAACCAACTATGGCTACACCTTC
>NA|TRBJ2-1|NA|TRBV7-3
CASSLNLGSYNEQFF
TGTGCCAGCAGCTTAAACCTTGGCTCCTACAATGAGCAGTTCTTC
>NA|TRBJ2-1|few|TRBV21-1
CASSKWISGLAGAHEQFF
TGTGCCAGCAGCAAATGGATTTCCGGGCTAGCGGGGGCACATGAGCAGTTCTTC
>NA|TRBJ2-7|NA|TRBV4-1
CASSQGQHNEQYF
TGCGCCAGCAGCCAAGGTCAACACAATGAGCAGTACTTC
>NA|TRBJ2-7|NA|TRBV27
CASSLSKVAGSSSYEQYF
TGTGCCAGCAGTTTATCGAAGGTTGCAGGATCAAGCTCCTACGAGCAGTACTTC
>NA|TRBJ1-2|NA|TRBV6-6
CASSYLGGYGYTF
TGTGCCAGCAGTTACTTGGGGGGTTATGGCTACACCTTC